This TCR beta chain is drawn from a study of shared clonotypes between healthy human individuals. The CDR3 sequence is 15 residues long. V shed 3 bases and J 8 bases; nucleotides not matched to a gene: 7. Looked up from germline, CDR1 is SGHTA and CDR2 is FQGNSA. Method: immunoSEQ multiplex PCR; TCRdb's copy keeps in-frame clones and lacks some. The repertoire consists of about 680,000 clones, with roughly 73% occurring once and the leading ten covering about 1.8%. V gene TRBV7-2 combines with J gene TRBJ2-1, with 10 bases matching TRBD2. The receptor comes from a woman aged 30 to 39 in good health. The sample taken for sequencing was memory CD4+ T cells sorted from blood. Sample subset: CD45RA-negative fraction. CDR3 in amino acids: CASSFTSGTGYEQFF. The DNA for the CDR3 is TGTGCCAGCAGCTTCACTAGCGGGACGGGATATGAGCAGTTCTTC.